Presented here are 21 T cell receptor beta chains from one specimen sequenced in a study of blood T cell repertoires in COVID-19. Clones were sequenced by immunoSEQ multiplex PCR, and TCRdb holds only the in-frame ones, with some missing. The repertoire holds over 150,000 clones, with about nine tenths as singletons. The sample comprised peripheral blood. Every receptor here comes from a man between 18 and 29 years old who had recovered from COVID-19.

The chain joins TRBV2 to TRBJ1-2; the D gene is possibly TRBD1 (5 bases). The CDR3 length is 14 residues. Germline-derived CDR1 and CDR2 are SNHLY and FYNNEI. V was cut by 3 bases and J by 4 bases, with 12 bases left in between. CDR3 bases: TGTGCCAGCAGTGACCGGGGGGACCGCTATGGCTACACCTTC. It specifies CASSDRGDRYGYTF. The whole variable domain, filled in from reference TRBV2 and TRBJ1-2, reads EPEVTQTPSHQVTQMGQEVILRCVPISNHLYFYWYRQILGQKVEFLVSFYNNEISEKSEIFDDQFSVERPDGSNFTLKIRSTKLEDSAMYFCASSDRGDRYGYTFGSGTRLTVV.

The chain combines TRBV6-6 with TRBJ2-7; perhaps TRBD1 as D (6 bases). V lost 8 bases, J lost 0 bases, and 11 bases lay in between. There are 13 residues in the CDR3. CDR1 MNHNY and CDR2 SVGAGI come from the germline V gene (reference sequence). CDR3 residues: CASGLTGSYEQYF. In DNA form, the CDR3 reads TGTGCCAGCGGACTGACAGGCTCCTACGAGCAGTACTTC.

This chain joins TRBV29-1 and TRBJ2-1; 10 bases align to TRBD1. Germline V CDR1 and CDR2: SQVTM, ANQGSEA. The length of the CDR3 is 15 residues. Trimming removed 8 bases from V and 4 bases from J; junction bases left unmatched: 11. The CDR3 reads CSIYHRDRGYNEQFF. The CDR3 coding sequence is TGCAGCATTTACCACCGGGACAGGGGATACAATGAGCAGTTCTTC.

This chain links TRBV21-1 with TRBJ1-5. TRBV21-1 has pseudogene status. The CDR3 covers 19 residues. The CDR3 DNA sequence: TGTGCCAGCACCAAAGGGGTCCGCGACGGGTACCCCGCGAATCAGCCCCAGCATTTT. It yields the protein CASTKGVRDGYPANQPQHF.

The chain recombines TRBV6-5 with TRBJ2-1; 8 positions match TRBD1. The V gene's germline CDR1 is MNHEY and CDR2 SVGAGI. The CDR3 has 13 amino acids. V dropped 10 bases and J dropped 14; count of bases not matched to a gene: 16. CDR3 nucleotide sequence: TGTGCCACCACGGGACAGGCGGGGACGAGCGAGTTCTTC. The encoded protein is CATTGQAGTSEFF.

The chain links TRBV4-3 to TRBJ2-6, with D uncertain. Trimming shortened V by 0 bases and J by 10 bases, and 13 bases separated the two germline ends. Germline V gene lookup returns CDR1 LGHNA and CDR2 YSLEER. The CDR3 covers 15 residues. CDR3 amino acids: CASSQDAPVRNVLTF. CDR3 nucleotide sequence: TGCGCCAGCAGCCAAGATGCCCCTGTGAGGAACGTCCTGACTTTC.

The rearrangement joins TRBV6-5 to TRBJ2-1; the D gene is possibly TRBD1 (5 bases). CDR1 is MNHEY, CDR2 SVGAGI, per germline. The CDR3 spans 13 residues. V was cut by 11 bases and J by 5 bases, with 16 bases left in between. The CDR3 loop reads CAAESRQNNEQFF. The CDR3 nucleotides read TGTGCCGCAGAGTCCCGACAGAACAATGAGCAGTTCTTC.

This chain connects TRBV9 to TRBJ2-1; 9 positions match TRBD2. This CDR3 is built from 14 residues. The germline CDR1 and CDR2 sequences are SGDLS and YYNGEE. J gave up 9 bases and V 3 bases, and 7 bases lay outside the gene matches. Here the CDR3 DNA reads TGTGCCAGCAGCGCATTAGCGGGAGCAGCTGAGCAGTTCTTC. Encoded protein: CASSALAGAAEQFF.

The genes are TRBV7-2 and TRBJ1-4, with 7 nucleotides matching TRBD1. The CDR3 sequence is 14 residues long. Looked up from germline, CDR1 is SGHTA and CDR2 is FQGNSA. The V and J ends lost 5 bases and 5 bases, in that order; junction bases with no gene match: 5. The chain's CDR3 is CASSGGGGNEKLFF. For the CDR3, the DNA is TGTGCCAGCAGCGGAGGGGGCGGGAATGAAAAACTGTTTTTT.

CDR3 DNA: TGTGCCAGCAGCCGCCGAGGCCCTGAAGCTTTCTTT. This encodes CASSRRGPEAFF. The chain recombines TRBV28 with TRBJ1-1; D uncertain. V was pared by 6 bases and J by 6 bases, with 11 bases between. Germline V CDR1 and CDR2: MDHEN, SYDVKM. This CDR3 region has 12 residues.

This chain joins TRBV5-6 and TRBJ2-7; D is unresolved. The CDR3 is 13 residues long. The germline gives CDR1 SGHDT, CDR2 YYEEEE. V dropped 4 bases and J dropped 6 bases, with 14 bases sitting between them. CDR3: CASSPQGRSEQYF. CDR3 nucleotides: TGTGCCAGCAGCCCTCAAGGTCGGAGCGAGCAGTACTTC.

The rearrangement joins TRBV7-2 to TRBJ1-5; TRBD1 is a possible D gene (5 bases). The V end was cut by 6 bases, the J end by 5 bases, with 17 bases between. Germline CDR1 is SGHTA and CDR2 is FQGNSA. The CDR3 is made up of 15 amino acids. Here the CDR3 reads CASRRGWAGDQPQHF. DNA for the CDR3: TGTGCCAGCAGGCGGGGCTGGGCCGGGGATCAGCCCCAGCATTTT.

This chain joins TRBV4-1 and TRBJ2-5, with 13 bases fitting TRBD2. CDR3 length: 21 amino acids. V dropped 3 bases and J dropped 0; count of bases not matched to a gene: 16. Germline V gene lookup returns CDR1 MGHRA and CDR2 YSYEKL. CDR3 nucleotides: TGCGCCAGCAGCCAGTCCCCCTCCGGGACTAGCGGGAACCCGTACCAAGAGACCCAGTACTTC. Its protein is CASSQSPSGTSGNPYQETQYF.

A few counts support this clone. The chain combines TRBV6-5 with TRBJ1-3; TRBD1 is a possible D gene (6 bases). Trimming removed 3 bases from V and 8 bases from J, with 11 bases in between. Germline loops: CDR1 MNHEY, CDR2 SVGAGI. CDR3 length: 13 residues. DNA of the CDR3: TGTGCCAGCAGTTATGGGGGCGCGGACACCATATATTTT. As protein: CASSYGGADTIYF.

The chain employs TRBV7-9 and TRBJ1-1; D call uncertain. Trimming shortened V by 1 base and J by 6 bases, and 3 bases separated the two germline ends. The CDR3 is 11 amino acids. In germline, CDR1 is SEHNR, CDR2 FQNEAQ (reference sequence). CDR3 sequence: CASSLVSEAFF. CDR3 bases: TGTGCCAGCAGCTTAGTATCTGAAGCTTTCTTT.

This chain links TRBV4-2 with TRBJ1-2, with TRBD1 identical over 12 bases. The CDR3 sequence is 16 residues long. V lost 6 bases and J lost 6; bases outside the gene matches: 11. CDR1 and CDR2 (germline): LGHNA, YNFKEQ. DNA for the CDR3: TGTGCCAGCAGTCCAATAGGGACAGGGGGCGATGATGGCTACACCTTC. This encodes CASSPIGTGGDDGYTF.

This rearrangement joins TRBV7-6 to TRBJ1-3; TRBD1 might be the D (6 bases). This CDR3 has 15 residues. The V end lost 5 bases, the J end lost 0 bases, and 11 bases lay between the germline ends. CDR1 SGHVS and CDR2 FNYEAQ come from the germline V gene. CDR3 DNA: TGTGCCAGCAGCGAAACAGGGATCTCTGGAAACACCATATATTTT. It encodes CASSETGISGNTIYF.

The genes are TRBV4-1 and TRBJ2-7; unclear D gene. The V gene lost 1 base and the J gene lost 2 bases, with 9 bases spanning the gap. CDR1 MGHRA and CDR2 YSYEKL come from the germline V gene. The CDR3 sequence is 14 residues long. DNA of the CDR3: TGCGCCAGCAGCCAAGCGGCAGGCACCTACGAGCAGTACTTC. It codes for CASSQAAGTYEQYF.

This chain uses TRBV25-1 with TRBJ1-3; D not resolved. The CDR3 is 14 residues long. The V and J ends lost 2 bases and 4 bases respectively, with 9 bases between them. The germline V gene encodes CDR1 MGHDK and CDR2 SYGVNS. Written as DNA, the CDR3 is TGTGCCAGCAGTGAAACCTCTGCGGGAAACACCATATATTTT. This translates into CASSETSAGNTIYF.

The chain is built from TRBV25-1 and TRBJ1-2; 12 bases match TRBD1. Unmatched junction bases numbered 5, after V lost 6 bases and J lost 6 bases. The germline V gene encodes CDR1 MGHDK and CDR2 SYGVNS. The CDR3 contains 14 residues. CDR3 sequence (DNA): TGTGCCAGCAGGGGGACAGGGGGCGCGGATGGCTACACCTTC. The encoded protein is CASRGTGGADGYTF.

The chain joins TRBV28 to TRBJ2-1, with TRBD2 matching over 8 bases. The CDR3 runs to 15 residues. Germline assignment: CDR1 MDHEN and CDR2 SYDVKM. J lost 9 bases, V lost 6 bases, and 13 bases had no gene match. CDR3 sequence: CASSPPGLVIGEQFF. In DNA, the CDR3 is TGTGCCAGCAGCCCTCCGGGACTAGTTATCGGTGAGCAGTTCTTC.